These 12 T cell receptor beta chains were all obtained from the same sample, sequenced in a study of shared clonotypes between healthy human individuals. Some clones are missing from TCRdb's copy, which holds only in-frame ones; the method was immunoSEQ multiplex PCR. This table holds some 490,000 clones, approximately 80% found once. Specimen: PBMCs. These receptors originate from a woman between 40 and 50 years old in good health. Some clones in this sample may be carry-over from other donors' samples.

The V gene is TRBV5-1, the J gene TRBJ2-2; D ambiguous. Germline loops: CDR1 SGHRS, CDR2 YFSETQ. The V end was cut by 1 base, the J end by 8 bases, with 27 bases between. This CDR3 comprises 19 residues. CDR3 loop: CASSLKFAESPKKSGELFF. CDR3 in DNA: TGCGCCAGCAGCTTGAAGTTCGCGGAGTCCCCCAAAAAATCGGGGGAGCTGTTTTTT.

The chain joins TRBV7-2 to TRBJ2-1; 14 bases are a match to TRBD2. Germline V gene lookup returns CDR1 SGHTA and CDR2 FQGNSA. The CDR3 has 14 amino acids. Trimming took 4 bases from V and 10 from J; bases not matched to a gene: 3. CDR3 protein: CASSSGLAGDEQFF. As DNA, the CDR3 is TGTGCCAGCAGCTCGGGACTAGCGGGAGACGAGCAGTTCTTC.

This clone appeared once. The genes are TRBV7-2 and TRBJ2-3; D remains unclear. The V gene's germline CDR1 is SGHTA and CDR2 FQGNSA. This CDR3 contains 12 residues. V was cut by 5 bases and J by 9 bases, with 12 bases left in between. For the CDR3, the DNA is TGTGCCAGCAGCCCCACGGGTCGAACGCAGTATTTT. Its protein is CASSPTGRTQYF.

The chain is built from TRBV7-9 and TRBJ2-1, with D perhaps matching TRBD2 (5 bases). In germline, CDR1 is SEHNR, CDR2 FQNEAQ (reference sequence). This CDR3 comprises 15 residues. Trimming took off 0 bases at V and 9 bases at J, with 15 bases between the two ends. For the CDR3, the DNA is TGTGCCAGCAGCTTAGCGCGGGTCAGTGTTATTGAGCAGTTCTTC. Its translation is CASSLARVSVIEQFF.

The V call is TRBV11-3, the J call TRBJ2-3; D gene ambiguous. Trimming left V 2 bases short and J 1 base short, with 4 bases between. The CDR3 contains 13 residues. Germline CDR1 SGHNT, CDR2 YENEEA. This chain's CDR3 is CASSLRGTDTQYF. For the CDR3, the DNA is TGTGCCAGCAGCTTAAGGGGCACAGATACGCAGTATTTT.

This clone was detected a few times. V is TRBV6-4 and J is TRBJ1-5, with 8 bases fitting TRBD1. Trimming at V came to 6 bases and at J to 0 bases, leaving 13 bases not matched to a gene. This CDR3 spans 18 amino acids. Germline V gives CDR1 MRHNA, CDR2 SNTAGT. The CDR3 DNA sequence: TGTGCCAGCAGCCTACGAAATACAGGGGGGGATAGCAATCAGCCCCAGCATTTT. Translating it yields CASSLRNTGGDSNQPQHF.

This clone was observed once. This CDR3 is CASSLTHGFGTGELFF. The CDR3 DNA is TGTGCCAGCAGCTTAACTCATGGTTTTGGCACCGGGGAGCTGTTTTTT. The rearrangement uses TRBV7-3 and TRBJ2-2; D gene unclear. The CDR3 length is 16 residues. Looked up from germline, CDR1 is SGHTA and CDR2 is FQGTGA. V lost 0 bases and J lost 4, with 12 bases in between.

The V gene is TRBV6-1, the J gene TRBJ1-4; TRBD1 is a possible D gene (6 bases). Germline CDR1 and CDR2: MNHNS and SASEGT. Trimming removed 6 bases at V and 3 bases at J, with 14 bases between. The CDR3 extends over 15 amino acids. The CDR3 nucleotides are TGTGCCAGCAGGGAATCGGACAGTCCTAATGAAAAACTGTTTTTT. Protein sequence: CASRESDSPNEKLFF.

This clone showed up just once. This chain joins TRBV18 and TRBJ2-5; 7 nucleotides line up with TRBD1. With V trimmed by 4 bases and J by 0 bases, 5 bases remained unmatched. Germline CDR1 KGHSH, CDR2 LQKENI. The CDR3 contains 15 residues. As DNA, the CDR3 is TGTGCCAGCTCACTAGAGACAGGGAACCAAGAGACCCAGTACTTC. It translates to CASSLETGNQETQYF.

This chain connects TRBV27 to TRBJ1-2; D is undetermined. The germline V gene has CDR1 MNHEY and CDR2 SMNVEV (reference sequence). The CDR3 is 14 residues long. V was cut by 3 bases and J by 3 bases, with 11 bases left in between. The CDR3 is CASSFGWGYYGYTF. The CDR3 DNA reads as TGTGCCAGCAGTTTTGGGTGGGGATACTATGGCTACACCTTC.

The gene calls are TRBV5-4 and TRBJ2-7; perhaps TRBD2 as D (5 bases). CDR3 length: 12 residues. Germline CDR1 SGHNT, CDR2 YYREEE (reference sequence). V dropped 4 bases and J dropped 6 bases, with 11 bases sitting between them. Written as DNA, the CDR3 is TGTGCCAGCAGCCTCCCCGAGGGCGAGCAGTACTTC. Translating gives CASSLPEGEQYF.

This chain connects TRBV5-8 to TRBJ2-5; 11 bases align to TRBD2. The ends lost 0 bases at V and 4 bases at J; junction bases unmatched: 2. Germline V gene data show CDR1 as SGHTS and CDR2 as YDEGEE. CDR3 length: 15 amino acids. CDR3 sequence reads: CASSLALAGGETQYF. The DNA of the CDR3 is TGTGCCAGCAGCTTGGCGCTAGCGGGAGGAGAGACCCAGTACTTC.